The 32 T cell receptor beta chains below were found in one sample sequenced in a study of blood T cells in healthy people across ages. Alongside a J-beta primer mix, a sample-barcoded 5' primer served in a second PCR lasting roughly 6 to 11 cycles. From the 5' RACE reads, TCRdb called clonotypes with MiXCR, one entry per CDR3 protein. The table records fewer than 800,000 distinct CDR3 sequences, roughly 32% of them present only once. Sequencing was performed on blood. These receptors came from a woman of 80 years or more in good health.

V gene TRBV4-1 combines with J gene TRBJ2-7; D is ambiguous. With 0 bases removed from V and 3 bases from J, the gap between germline ends came to 12 bases. Germline CDR1 is MGHRA and CDR2 is YSYEKL. CDR3 length: 15 amino acids. The CDR3 region is CASSQDHGPYYEQYF. CDR3 sequence (DNA): TGCGCCAGCAGCCAAGACCACGGACCTTACTACGAGCAGTACTTC.

Comments on this clonotype: Given a much more abundant clone one base away, this may be a read error. The V gene is TRBV15, the J gene TRBJ2-6; D ambiguous. The germline V gene has CDR1 LNHNV and CDR2 YYDKDF (reference sequence). Between the trimmed V and J ends, which lost 0 bases and 1 base, there was a span of 7 bases. The CDR3 spans 16 residues. In nucleotides, the CDR3 is TGTGCCACCAGCAGAGATTCCCCGTCTGGGGCCAACGTCCTGACTTTC. This codes for CATSRDSPSGANVLTF.

Regarding this clonotype: Given a much more abundant clone one base away, this may be a read error. This chain links TRBV12-3 or TRBV12-4 with TRBJ1-2, with D maybe TRBD1 (6 bases). There are 13 residues in the CDR3. V lost 6 bases, J lost 7 bases, and 15 bases lay in between. The CDR3 is CASRLTGSSGYTF. DNA of the CDR3: TGTGCCAGCAGACTTACAGGGAGTAGTGGCTACACCTTC.

This clonotype occurred many times. The chain carries TRBV7-9 and TRBJ2-1; TRBD1 matches at 10 bases. The V segment lost 5 bases and the J segment 5 bases; nucleotides outside the gene matches: 6. Germline V CDR1 and CDR2: SEHNR, FQNEAQ (reference sequence). The CDR3 has 15 amino acids. The CDR3 loop is CASSRRDRGNNEQFF. The CDR3, as DNA: TGTGCCAGCAGCCGACGGGACAGGGGAAACAATGAGCAGTTCTTC.

Worth noting for this clonotype: A much larger clone lies a single base off, so this may be a read error. V and J are TRBV25-1 and TRBJ1-2; 9 positions match TRBD1. Germline CDR1 reads MGHDK; CDR2 reads SYGVNS. The CDR3 consists of 13 residues. With 3 bases clipped from V and 8 bases from J, the junction kept 4 bases outside the gene matches. CDR3 nucleotides: TGTGCCAGCAGTGATGGGACAGGGAACGGCTACACCTTC. It codes for CASSDGTGNGYTF.

This clonotype was detected ten times or more. This chain links TRBV7-9 with TRBJ2-5; 14 bases map to TRBD2. Germline values: CDR1 SEHNR, CDR2 FQNEAQ (reference sequence). Trimming cost V 4 bases and J 0 bases; bases outside gene matches: 4. The CDR3 is 17 amino acids. This CDR3 reads CASSYPGLAGDQETQYF. CDR3 coding DNA: TGTGCCAGCAGCTATCCGGGACTAGCGGGAGACCAAGAGACCCAGTACTTC. Drawing the rest from reference TRBV7-9 and TRBJ2-5, the complete variable domain is DTGVSQNPRHKITKRGQNVTFRCDPISEHNRLYWYRQTLGQGPEFLTYFQNEAQLEKSRLLSDRFSAERPKGSFSTLEIQRTEQGDSAMYLCASSYPGLAGDQETQYFGPGTRLLVL.

This chain links TRBV4-2 with TRBJ2-5; D is unresolved. The J call is in doubt because the DNA end fits TRBJ2-1 better. CDR3 length: 15 amino acids. Germline values: CDR1 LGHNA, CDR2 YNFKEQ. The CDR3 sequence: CASSQDVSNQETQFF. The DNA for the CDR3 is TGTGCCAGCAGCCAAGATGTTAGCAACCAAGAGACCCAGTTCTTC.

This clonotype occurred many times. The J gene is TRBJ1-2, the V gene TRBV12-3 or TRBV12-4; D might be TRBD1 (5 bases). The CDR3 consists of 15 residues. V lost 7 bases and J 2 bases, leaving 17 bases between the germline ends. CDR3 sequence: CASTPNPSGNYGYTF. The CDR3 bases are TGTGCCAGCACCCCCAACCCTTCAGGGAACTATGGCTACACCTTC.

V usage is TRBV7-9 and J usage is TRBJ1-1, with a possible D match to TRBD1 (6 bases). Per the germline V gene, CDR1 is SEHNR and CDR2 is FQNEAQ (reference sequence). CDR3 length equals 15 residues. Trimming took off 4 bases at V and 1 base at J, with 13 bases between the two ends. The CDR3 sequence: CASSSWAGANTEAFF. CDR3 in DNA: TGTGCCAGCAGCTCCTGGGCAGGGGCGAACACTGAAGCTTTCTTT.

The chain recombines TRBV28 with TRBJ2-1; 9 bases are shared with TRBD1. CDR1 and CDR2 from the germline V gene are MDHEN and SYDVKM. The CDR3 covers 16 residues. Trimming removed 3 bases from V and 4 bases from J; junction bases left unmatched: 7. CDR3 DNA sequence: TGTGCCAGCAGTTTGGGACAGGGTCGGGTTTACAATGAGCAGTTCTTC. This gives the protein CASSLGQGRVYNEQFF.

This clonotype was recorded at least ten times. This chain uses TRBV20-1 with TRBJ1-5; D call uncertain. The V end lost 6 bases, the J end lost 3 bases, and 12 bases lay between the germline ends. CDR3 length equals 13 residues. Germline CDR1 and CDR2: DFQATT and SNEGSKA (reference sequence). The CDR3 is CSADQGHNQPQHF. In nucleotides, the CDR3 is TGCAGTGCCGACCAAGGGCACAATCAGCCCCAGCATTTT.

The DNA of the CDR3 is TGTGCCAGCAGTTCAGGGATGTACGGTCAGCCCCAGCATTTT. It encodes CASSSGMYGQPQHF. The rearrangement uses TRBV27 and TRBJ1-5, with D possibly being TRBD1 (5 bases). There are 14 residues in the CDR3. The V end lost 4 bases, the J end lost 6 bases, and 13 bases lay between the germline ends. Germline loops: CDR1 MNHEY, CDR2 SMNVEV (reference sequence).

This clonotype was observed a handful of times. A much larger clone sits a single nucleotide away, making a read error possible. The chain couples TRBV9 to TRBJ2-5; D gene uncertain. The V and J ends lost 0 bases and 11 bases respectively, with 14 bases between them. CDR1 SGDLS and CDR2 YYNGEE come from the germline V gene. There are 13 residues in the CDR3. The CDR3 region has the DNA TGTGCCAGCAGCGTAGTCAGTGAAAATGAGCAGTACTTC. Translating it yields CASSVVSENEQYF.

The chain links TRBV7-9 to TRBJ2-1, with 9 bases identical to TRBD2. The V segment lost 3 bases and the J segment 6 bases; nucleotides outside the gene matches: 9. Germline CDR1 and CDR2: SEHNR and FQNEAQ (reference sequence). The CDR3 is 16 residues long. The CDR3 DNA reads as TGTGCCAGCAGCTTCCCCGGGACTAGCTTCGGCAATGAGCAGTTCTTC. It is translated as CASSFPGTSFGNEQFF.

The V and J genes are TRBV4-2 and TRBJ2-2, with 7 bases aligning to TRBD2. Germline CDR1 is LGHNA and CDR2 is YNFKEQ. This CDR3 spans 15 amino acids. V shed 1 base, J shed 6 bases, and the junction held 5 bases outside the gene matches. This CDR3 reads CASSQVRRGAGELFF. In DNA form, the CDR3 reads TGTGCCAGCAGCCAAGTAAGACGGGGGGCCGGGGAGCTGTTTTTT.

This clonotype was counted many times. Written as DNA, the CDR3 is TGCAGTGCCTTTCAAGATACGCAGTATTTT. This translates into CSAFQDTQYF. The chain couples TRBV20-1 to TRBJ2-3; D not resolved. Germline V gene sequence: CDR1 DFQATT, CDR2 SNEGSKA (reference sequence). Trimming took off 6 bases at V and 5 bases at J, with 6 bases between the two ends. The CDR3 is made up of 10 amino acids.

On this clonotype: Given a much more abundant clone one base away, this may be a read error. The chain employs TRBV30 and TRBJ2-1; D is unclear. V was shortened by 5 bases and J by 10 bases, with 15 bases between the two germline ends. Germline CDR1 GTSNPN, CDR2 SVGIG (reference sequence). The CDR3 runs to 12 residues. CDR3 nucleotide sequence: TGTGCCTGGGCCCCCGACCCCTACGAGCAGTTCTTC. Translated, it gives CAWAPDPYEQFF.

Note on this clonotype: The conserved phenylalanine or tryptophan normally closing the CDR3 is absent here, so this likely arose from a read error. No DNA is shown, since the ends of the CDR3 on it are uncertain; the CDR3 is the one TCRdb lists. The genes are TRBV29-1 and TRBJ1-2; no check of the table's D call, TRBD1, against the DNA was made. The CDR3 is made up of 13 amino acids, end residues included. Germline V gives CDR1 SQVTM, CDR2 ANQGSEA. This CDR3 reads CSDLRGRTYGYTV.

This clonotype came up many times. The chain has TRBV21-1 and TRBJ2-7. TRBV21-1 is a listed pseudogene. The CDR3 covers 14 residues. CDR3 DNA sequence: TGTGCCAGCAGCAAAGCCGGCGAGTCCTACGAGCAGTACTTC. As protein: CASSKAGESYEQYF.

The DNA of the CDR3 is TGCGCCAGCAGCTTGGTGGCGTCGAGCACCGGGGAGCTGTTTTTT. It translates to CASSLVASSTGELFF. V usage is TRBV5-1 and J usage is TRBJ2-2; D ambiguous. Germline assignment: CDR1 SGHRS and CDR2 YFSETQ. V shed 0 bases and J shed 4 bases, with 10 bases lying between them. There are 15 residues in the CDR3.

This clonotype was observed at least ten times. The V call is TRBV20-1, the J call TRBJ2-7; D gene uncertain. The germline V and J ends were trimmed by 2 bases and 0 bases, with 8 bases remaining between them. The CDR3 consists of 13 residues. The germline gives CDR1 DFQATT, CDR2 SNEGSKA (reference sequence). CDR3 amino acids: CSARRLSSYEQYF. The CDR3 DNA reads as TGCAGTGCTAGACGCCTCAGCTCCTACGAGCAGTACTTC.

The rearrangement uses TRBV6-2 or TRBV6-3 and TRBJ2-6; D possibly matches TRBD1 or TRBD2 (5 bases each). The germline V and J ends were trimmed by 2 bases and 2 bases, with 13 bases remaining between them. Germline assignment: CDR1 MNHEY and CDR2 SVGEGT. The CDR3 consists of 17 residues. CDR3 protein: CASSYGGNSAGANVLTF. The CDR3, as DNA: TGTGCCAGCAGTTACGGGGGTAACTCGGCTGGGGCCAACGTCCTGACTTTC.

This rearrangement joins TRBV15 to TRBJ2-1; the match to TRBD1 covers 9 bases. The CDR3 length is 15 residues. V gave up 0 bases and J gave up 8 bases; unmatched junction bases: 5. Germline-derived CDR1 and CDR2 are LNHNV and YYDKDF (reference sequence). The CDR3 sequence is CATSRDRTGVDEQFF. CDR3 in DNA: TGTGCCACCAGCAGAGATAGGACAGGGGTGGATGAGCAGTTCTTC.

The chain combines TRBV2 with TRBJ1-5, with 9 bases lining up with TRBD1. The CDR3 length is 16 residues. In germline, CDR1 is SNHLY, CDR2 FYNNEI. The V and J ends lost 6 bases and 1 base, in that order; junction bases with no gene match: 7. The CDR3 sequence is CASRPGQGISNQPQHF. CDR3 in DNA: TGTGCCAGCAGGCCGGGACAGGGAATAAGCAATCAGCCCCAGCATTTT.

The sample holds many counts of this clonotype. The chain uses TRBV14 and TRBJ1-2, with D perhaps matching TRBD1 (5 bases). In germline, CDR1 is SGHDN, CDR2 FVKESK. The CDR3 is made up of 17 amino acids. V lost 0 bases and J 0 bases, leaving 14 bases between the germline ends. CDR3 in DNA: TGTGCCAGCAGCCAAGATCGACGTCCAGGGACTAACTATGGCTACACCTTC. Encoded protein: CASSQDRRPGTNYGYTF.

The chain combines TRBV5-6 with TRBJ2-5, with unresolved D. The DNA end is more similar to TRBJ2-7, so the J call may be wrong. The germline V gene has CDR1 SGHDT and CDR2 YYEEEE. This CDR3 is 12 amino acids long. The CDR3 nucleotides read TGTGCCAGCAGCTTGGTTGGACCCGAGCAGTACTTC. As protein: CASSLVGPEQYF.

Note on this clonotype: One junction end disagrees with the germline gene, perhaps due to a read error. The rearrangement links TRBV13 to TRBJ2-1; a weak D match, TRBD2 (6 bases). Germline values: CDR1 PRHDT, CDR2 FYEKMQ (reference sequence). The CDR3 is 15 amino acids. The CDR3 protein is CASSVGTGGVYEQFF. In DNA, the CDR3 is TGTGCTAGCAGCGTGGGAACAGGAGGGGTGTATGAGCAGTTCTTC.

This clonotype was seen at least ten times. This rearrangement joins TRBV7-6 to TRBJ2-5, with 11 bases that match TRBD1. The trim removed 2 bases at V and 4 bases at J, leaving 6 bases unmatched. Germline CDR1 SGHVS, CDR2 FNYEAQ. The CDR3 contains 16 residues. CDR3 sequence reads: CASSLRRDRGGETQYF. The CDR3 DNA reads TGTGCCAGCAGCTTACGGCGGGACAGGGGGGGAGAGACCCAGTACTTC.

This clonotype was detected many times. The V gene is TRBV5-5, the J gene TRBJ2-4; 9 nucleotides align to TRBD1. This CDR3 is built from 15 residues. V shed 3 bases and J 4 bases; nucleotides not matched to a gene: 5. CDR1 is SGHKS, CDR2 YYEKEE, per germline (reference sequence). CDR3 region: CASSSPGQGKNIQYF. The CDR3 coding sequence is TGTGCCAGCAGCTCCCCCGGACAGGGGAAAAACATTCAGTACTTC.

With respect to this clonotype: This could be a read error, since a much larger clone is one nucleotide away. The rearrangement links TRBV2 to TRBJ2-1, with a tentative D call TRBD2 (7 bases). CDR3 length equals 15 residues. Germline V gives CDR1 SNHLY, CDR2 FYNNEI. CDR3 DNA: TGTGCCAGCACCGGGGGGCAGGGTTGGCGCAATAAGCAGTTCTTC. Its protein product is CASTGGQGWRNKQFF. The whole variable domain, filled in from reference TRBV2 and TRBJ2-1, reads EPEVTQTPSHQVTQMGQEVILRCVPISNHLYFYWYRQILGQKVEFLVSFYNNEISEKSEIFDDQFSVERPDGSNFTLKIRSTKLEDSAMYFCASTGGQGWRNKQFFGPGTRLTVL.

This clonotype has a count of ten or more. This chain connects TRBV27 to TRBJ2-7; TRBD1 matches at 9 bases. In germline, CDR1 is MNHEY, CDR2 SMNVEV (reference sequence). CDR3 length: 16 residues. V shed 3 bases and J 4 bases; nucleotides not matched to a gene: 10. The CDR3 here is CASSFVPPGQGYEQYF. The CDR3 region has the DNA TGTGCCAGCAGTTTTGTCCCACCGGGACAGGGTTACGAGCAGTACTTC.

This clonotype was observed once. Mismatch with germline at one junction end may stem from a read error. The rearrangement uses TRBV30 and TRBJ1-6, with TRBD1 matching 7 bases. Germline CDR1 and CDR2: GTSNPN and SVGIG (reference sequence). The length of the CDR3 is 13 residues. This CDR3 reads CAWSLTGDSPPHF. In DNA form, the CDR3 reads TGTGCCTGGAGTCTTACAGGGGACTCACCCCCCCACTTT.